One and the same sample provided the 8 T cell receptor beta chains below, sequenced in a study of blood T cell repertoires in COVID-19. Produced via immunoSEQ multiplex PCR; TCRdb's table is partial and in-frame only. The sample shows 280,000 or so clones, around 85% of them seen only once. Source material: PBMCs or T cells enriched from blood (not recorded which). These receptors were collected from a woman in her forties or fifties who had recovered from COVID-19.

The rearrangement joins TRBV27 to TRBJ1-2; 9 positions agree with TRBD1. Trimming at V came to 4 bases and at J to 5 bases, leaving 8 bases not matched to a gene. Germline assignment: CDR1 MNHEY and CDR2 SMNVEV (reference sequence). The CDR3 runs to 15 residues. The CDR3 sequence: CASSSGQGLGYGYTF. In DNA form, the CDR3 reads TGTGCCAGCAGTTCCGGACAGGGGTTAGGTTATGGCTACACCTTC.

A few counts support this clone. The V gene is TRBV19, the J gene TRBJ2-1; D is possibly TRBD1 (7 bases). This CDR3 spans 16 amino acids. CDR1 LNHDA and CDR2 SQIVND come from the germline V gene (reference sequence). V lost 6 bases to trimming and J lost 6 bases, with 21 bases between them. CDR3 DNA sequence: TGTGCCAGTAGCGTACAGGGGACTCCTGGCTCCAATGAGCAGTTCTTC. Its translation: CASSVQGTPGSNEQFF.

V is TRBV5-1 and J is TRBJ1-1; tentatively, D is TRBD1 (6 bases). Deletions cut 0 bases from V and 5 bases from J, with 17 bases between. CDR1 SGHRS and CDR2 YFSETQ come from the germline V gene. CDR3 length equals 16 residues. The CDR3 spells CASSLAPQGWGTEAFF. As DNA, the CDR3 is TGCGCCAGCAGCTTGGCCCCACAGGGCTGGGGAACTGAAGCTTTCTTT.

The rearrangement uses TRBV6-5 and TRBJ1-6; 8 bases align to TRBD1. This CDR3 spans 15 amino acids. Germline values: CDR1 MNHEY, CDR2 SVGAGI. V lost 6 bases, J lost 7 bases, and 8 bases stayed unmatched. In DNA form, the CDR3 reads TGTGCCAGCAGAAAAGACAGGGGAAGAAATTCACCCCTCCACTTT. It encodes CASRKDRGRNSPLHF.

In its sample, this clone was seen a few times. Different DNA sequences within this sample yield the same CDR3. The chain employs TRBV28 and TRBJ1-5; 9 positions agree with TRBD1. V was clipped by 2 bases and J by 7 bases; unmatched bases: 6. Looked up from germline, CDR1 is MDHEN and CDR2 is SYDVKM. There are 15 residues in the CDR3. CDR3 residues: CASSLGQGFRQPQHF. The CDR3, as DNA: TGTGCCAGCAGTTTAGGACAGGGGTTTCGCCAGCCCCAGCATTTT.

The chain couples TRBV18 to TRBJ2-3; a possible D gene is TRBD2 (7 bases). The CDR3 runs 16 residues. Trimming shortened V by 3 bases and J by 4 bases, and 17 bases separated the two germline ends. Germline V gene lookup returns CDR1 KGHSH and CDR2 LQKENI. This CDR3 reads CASSPRGRANADTQYF. The CDR3 nucleotides read TGTGCCAGCTCACCGAGGGGGAGGGCCAACGCAGATACGCAGTATTTT.

Only a few counts were recorded for this clone. The chain recombines TRBV7-9 with TRBJ1-4; D is perhaps TRBD1 (5 bases). The CDR3 loop spans 17 amino acids. V lost 0 bases and J 8 bases, leaving 19 bases between the germline ends. Germline CDR1 reads SEHNR; CDR2 reads FQNEAQ (reference sequence). Here the CDR3 reads CASSLAILDKGREKLFF. CDR3 nucleotide sequence: TGTGCCAGCAGCTTAGCGATTTTGGACAAAGGACGAGAAAAACTGTTTTTT.

The CDR3 protein is CSAAGPTGSSYEQYF. CDR3 DNA sequence: TGCAGCGCTGCGGGCCCGACAGGAAGCTCCTACGAGCAGTACTTC. The V and J genes are TRBV29-1 and TRBJ2-7, with D possibly TRBD1 on 6 matching bases. Trimming took 7 bases from V and 0 from J, leaving 19 bases between them. The germline gives CDR1 SQVTM, CDR2 ANQGSEA. CDR3 length equals 15 residues.